Following are 8 T cell receptor beta chains from one sample sequenced in a study of shared clonotypes between healthy human individuals. As defined, naive CD8 cells were CD45RO-negative and positively selected for CCR7, with terminally differentiated effector memory CD45RA+ cells excluded. Assay used: immunoSEQ multiplex PCR; TCRdb lists only in-frame clones, some missing. The data hold around 1.9 million clones, with 90% to 95% observed a single time. The sample consisted of naive CD8+ T cells from PBMCs. The origin of the receptors is a man aged 18 to 30 in good health. Some clones in this sample may be carry-over from other donors' samples.

This clone occurred once. The chain has TRBV2 and TRBJ1-1, with a possible D match to TRBD1 (6 bases). Trimming removed 11 bases at V and 1 base at J, with 20 bases between. The CDR3 runs 15 residues. CDR1 and CDR2 from the germline V gene are SNHLY and FYNNEI. The CDR3 loop reads CAGPSGATSNTEAFF. CDR3 coding DNA: TGTGCCGGCCCGTCAGGGGCCACTTCGAACACTGAAGCTTTCTTT.

J is TRBJ2-7 and V is TRBV7-8, with 11 bases aligning to TRBD1. Losses at the gene ends were 4 bases for V and 0 bases for J; bases not matched to a gene: 2. This CDR3 is 15 amino acids long. CDR1 and CDR2 from the germline V gene are SGHVS and FQNEAQ. DNA of the CDR3: TGTGCCAGCAGCTGGGGACAGGGGGGCTCCTACGAGCAGTACTTC. Translating gives CASSWGQGGSYEQYF. Variable domain in full (rest from reference TRBV7-8 and TRBJ2-7): GAGVSQSPRYKVAKRGQDVALRCDPISGHVSLFWYQQALGQGPEFLTYFQNEAQLDKSGLPSDRFFAERPEGSVSTLKIQRTQQEDSAVYLCASSWGQGGSYEQYFGPGTRLTVT.

This rearrangement joins TRBV5-4 to TRBJ2-7, with a tentative D call TRBD2 (5 bases). CDR1 and CDR2 from the germline V gene are SGHNT and YYREEE (reference sequence). The CDR3 runs to 14 residues. V was trimmed by 1 base and J by 2 bases, leaving 10 bases between them. The CDR3 nucleotides read TGTGCCAGCAGCTTGCGAGGGCAGACCTACGAGCAGTACTTC. Translated: CASSLRGQTYEQYF.

This clone was detected once. The CDR3 protein is CASSPSRTGSDEQYF. For the CDR3, the DNA is TGCGCCAGCAGCCCTTCCCGGACAGGGTCGGACGAGCAGTACTTC. The chain combines TRBV5-1 with TRBJ2-7; 8 nucleotides match TRBD1. CDR3 length: 15 residues. Germline V CDR1 and CDR2: SGHRS, YFSETQ. V lost 4 bases, J lost 5 bases, and 11 bases stayed unmatched.

This chain connects TRBV4-3 to TRBJ1-1, with a possible D match to TRBD1 (5 bases). Germline V gives CDR1 LGHNA, CDR2 YSLEER. The CDR3 is 17 amino acids. V lost 1 base, J lost 1 base, and 16 bases lay in between. The CDR3 reads CASSQGGMGRGNTEAFF. The CDR3 DNA follows: TGCGCCAGCAGCCAAGGAGGCATGGGACGGGGGAACACTGAAGCTTTCTTT.

The gene calls are TRBV25-1 and TRBJ2-3, with D possibly TRBD1 on 5 matching bases. The germline V and J ends were trimmed by 5 bases and 11 bases, with 14 bases remaining between them. The CDR3 covers 12 residues. Germline V lookup: CDR1 MGHDK, CDR2 SYGVNS. The CDR3 here is CASSNLRGLQYF. CDR3 in DNA: TGTGCCAGCAGTAACCTAAGGGGCCTGCAGTATTTT. The whole variable domain, remainder taken from reference TRBV25-1 and TRBJ2-3, is EADIYQTPRYLVIGTGKKITLECSQTMGHDKMYWYQQDPGMELHLIHYSYGVNSTEKGDLSSESTVSRIRTEHFPLTLESARPSHTSQYLCASSNLRGLQYFGPGTRLTVL.

About this clone itself: Other DNA sequences from this sample encode an identical CDR3 as well. The J gene is TRBJ1-1, the V gene TRBV7-9, with D possibly TRBD1 on 5 matching bases. Per germline, CDR1 SEHNR and CDR2 FQNEAQ (reference sequence). The CDR3 has 14 residues. V lost 1 base and J lost 5, with 11 bases in between. CDR3 in amino acids: CASSLDRGWTEAFF. CDR3 DNA sequence: TGTGCCAGCAGCTTAGATAGGGGTTGGACTGAAGCTTTCTTT.

The chain recombines TRBV29-1 with TRBJ2-7; D is possibly TRBD1 (5 bases). The CDR3 totals 12 residues. Germline V CDR1 and CDR2: SQVTM, ANQGSEA. V was shortened by 6 bases and J by 2 bases, with 11 bases between the two germline ends. CDR3 nucleotide sequence: TGCAGCGTCACCGGACAAGCCTACGAGCAGTACTTC. Its translation: CSVTGQAYEQYF.